The rows below give T cell receptor beta chains drawn from one sample of a study of T cells after posttransplantation cyclophosphamide. Generated by immunoSEQ multiplex PCR, the TCRdb table keeps only in-frame clones and is missing some. In the table there are around 23,000 clones, nearly 99% of which are singletons. The sequenced sample was naive CD8+ T cells sorted from PBMCs. The receptors were gathered from a man aged 35 to 55 in good health, CMV-negative, and a related stem cell transplant donor. Both conserved end residues are trimmed from each CDR3.

V gene	CDR3 protein
TRBV28	ATKGLAGAFNEQF
TRBV27	ASSFGAGEGSPLH
TRBV27	ASSLSRGNQPQH
TRBV4-1	ASSQEPSGDEQF
TRBV6-1	ASSERTRRLHADTQY
TRBV29-1	SARGHTGELF
TRBV10-3	AIRTGVPYNEQF
TRBV27	ASRFSGRETQY
TRBV27	ASSPKYNQPQH
TRBV7-8	ASSLDVREQY
TRBV4-2	ASSPYGGTGQPQH
TRBV6-1	ASSEGQGSNQPQH
TRBV9	ASSWPESSGTDTQY
TRBV18	ASSQLAGQETQY
TRBV6-5	ASSDNNPQY
TRBV4-1	ASSQDRNRMYEQY
TRBV5-1	ASSLGPAGGPNTGELF
TRBV2	ASSPGLAVEQF
TRBV4-3	ASSQGQLSYEQY
TRBV30	AWTPGQSIYEQY
TRBV28	ASRTGTSRGREQF
TRBV5-4	ASSLRGQGRDTQY
TRBV29-1	SVSTGGGQPQH
TRBV2	ASSDPGGDYNEQF
TRBV4-1	ASSQVAAPQGDEQF
TRBV4-2	ASSPGPGQLYGYT
TRBV5-6	ASSLHWTSGRNEQF
TRBV27	ASSLSVQREQF
TRBV7-9	ASSFSGGGAAEQY
TRBV30	AWSGWSGLGYEQY
TRBV28	ASSFTNRAEKLF
TRBV5-1	ASRAEGLAHNEQF
TRBV27	ASSWGHSYEQY
TRBV4-2	ASSQGQGHTEAF
TRBV30	AWSVSGGRQPQH
TRBV4-3	ASSQAVRMNTEAF
TRBV21-1	ASSNRTGATGELF
TRBV13	ASSLAGDGYNEQF
TRBV30	AWGPAGVTEAF
TRBV4-1	ASTPGTSGRIDEQF
TRBV4-1	ASSQTSGQTIMNTEAF
TRBV6-6	ATRDSREIDTQY
TRBV2	ASLLSGLAVNEQF
TRBV27	ASSRGGPNQPQH
TRBV19	ASSIRVWRDGSEQF
TRBV11-2	ASSLVVDSDEQF
TRBV29-1	SVQRGGSYNEQF
TRBV7-9	ASMIRAGENTGELF
TRBV5-6	ASSLQPSSYEQY
TRBV29-1	SVERGGVHYGYT
TRBV29-1	SVEDLQWYAAGNQETQY
TRBV6-5	ASSRSSGNEQF
TRBV19	ASSIQGAHTDTQY
TRBV2	ASTPGRINEQF
TRBV28	ASRLLETDVLGYT
TRBV29-1	SDGQGTEAF
TRBV16	ASSQSAGVIAGLQETQY
TRBV4-2	ASSQGLAGAYEQY
TRBV27	ASSLSGTGGSYEQY